This T cell receptor beta chain derives from a study of cytomegalovirus exposure and HLA in healthy donors. V lost 3 bases and J 2 bases, leaving 8 bases between the germline ends. CDR3 length equals 13 residues. Germline V gene sequence: CDR1 KGHSH, CDR2 LQKENI. To note about this clone: Its matching antigen is unknown. The identical CDR3 is also encoded by other nucleotide sequences in the sample.

Study-wide results and caveats: Most CMV-associated TCR beta chains appeared HLA-restricted in a later analysis.

In the PCR, 60 Vbeta and 13 Jbeta primers were used. Sequencing used immunoSEQ multiplex PCR; TCRdb keeps in-frame clones, though not all of them. Of some 97,000 clones listed, roughly three quarters are singletons. The V and J genes are TRBV18 and TRBJ2-7; D is uncertain. The TCR originated in a woman in her forties or fifties in good health and CMV-seropositive. The material sequenced was PBMCs. In DNA form, the CDR3 reads TGTGCCAGCTCACCCGACTCTACCTACGAGCAGTACTTC. Translation gives CASSPDSTYEQYF.